This entry concerns a single TCR beta chain. CDR1 and CDR2 (germline): MNHEY, SMNVEV (reference sequence). The CDR3 has 13 amino acids. The trim removed 5 bases at V and 3 bases at J, leaving 2 bases unmatched. This sample is part of a study of CD8+ T cells in alopecia areata. The authors extracted RNA and reverse transcribed it into cDNA as the sequencing template. The repertoire was sequenced with immunoSEQ multiplex PCR; TCRdb's copy has only in-frame clones and lacks some. This sample has 100,000 to 150,000 clones, with more than 30% found just once. The clonotype comes from a human donor with alopecia areata. The specimen was CD4+ T cells sorted from blood. J is TRBJ2-3 and V is TRBV27; 7 positions match TRBD1. The CDR3 nucleotides are TGTGCCAGCAGTCGACAGGGAACAGATACGCAGTATTTT. This translates into CASSRQGTDTQYF.